This T cell receptor (beta chain) is from a study of blood T cells in healthy people across ages. For the second PCR, which ran for 7 to 11 cycles, a sample-barcoded 5' primer and a J-beta primer mix were used. From the 5' RACE reads, TCRdb called clonotypes with MiXCR, one entry per CDR3 protein. The sample has around 990,000 distinct CDR3 sequences, around 25% seen once; the top ten hold less than 0.75%. Germline CDR1 and CDR2: LGHDT and YNNKEL (reference sequence). The CDR3 totals 11 residues. Trimming left V 3 bases short and J 7 bases short, with 6 bases between. This clonotype was picked up a small number of times. The data were also submitted as part of a second study, on T cells of mothers and their children.

The receptor was derived from a girl aged 2 to 9 in good health. The sample comprised blood. The chain couples TRBV3-1 to TRBJ1-1; D gene unclear. The CDR3 loop reads CASSQGFEAFF. For the CDR3, the DNA is TGTGCCAGCAGCCAGGGATTTGAAGCTTTCTTT.